The 17 T cell receptor beta chains presented below share a single source sample, sequenced in a study of CD8 T cells in ankylosing spondylitis (dated by TCRdb to about 2017). The research as a whole found: A TCR beta motif made up of several highly homologous amino acid variants appeared to be characteristic of blood from ankylosing spondylitis patients.

Their cognate antigens are unknown. Libraries were made using 5' RACE. The sample was run on an Illumina HiSeq 2500. TCRdb applied fastp at Q25 and MiXCR to the public reads, then kept only in-frame beta chains. Rows with a matching CDR3 protein are joined into one entry that keeps the most common DNA and genes. A total of approximately 440,000 distinct CDR3 sequences appear in this sample, 17% of them only once. Around 0.92% of the sample rests with the top ten. The material sequenced was blood, either unsorted or a sorted T cell fraction (not recorded which). The receptors come from a male donor with ankylosing spondylitis.

The V and J genes are TRBV25-1 and TRBJ2-1; unclear D gene. This CDR3 contains 13 residues. Germline V gives CDR1 MGHDK, CDR2 SYGVNS. Trimming left V 6 bases short and J 8 bases short, with 14 bases between. The DNA for the CDR3 is TGTGCCAGCAGCCCCTTTCGAAGCGATGAGCAGTTCTTC. It yields the protein CASSPFRSDEQFF.

This clonotype was counted ten times or more. The chain carries TRBV29-1 and TRBJ2-7; D is unresolved. This CDR3 is built from 14 residues. The V gene's germline CDR1 is SQVTM and CDR2 ANQGSEA. The germline V and J ends were trimmed by 4 bases and 5 bases, with 18 bases remaining between them. In DNA form, the CDR3 reads TGCAGCGTTGTTAGGGTGGGCGGATTTGACGAGCAGTACTTC. It translates to CSVVRVGGFDEQYF.

This clonotype turned up a few times. The chain is built from TRBV6-5 and TRBJ2-2; D may be TRBD1 (6 bases). CDR3 length equals 17 residues. V was pared by 0 bases and J by 5 bases, with 16 bases between. CDR1 MNHEY and CDR2 SVGAGI come from the germline V gene. The CDR3: CASSYSGLGAATGELFF. The CDR3 nucleotides are TGTGCCAGCAGTTACTCGGGATTGGGGGCGGCGACCGGGGAGCTGTTTTTT.

This clonotype was observed many times. The chain uses TRBV5-1 and TRBJ1-2; 7 positions match TRBD1. Germline V gene lookup returns CDR1 SGHRS and CDR2 YFSETQ. The CDR3 totals 14 residues. V lost 4 bases to trimming and J lost 7 bases; unmatched junction nucleotides: 10. In DNA, the CDR3 is TGCGCCAGCAGCGTATCCACAGGGGACGGTGGCTACACCTTC. It is translated as CASSVSTGDGGYTF.

This clonotype has more than one count but fewer than ten. This rearrangement joins TRBV6-6 to TRBJ2-7, with TRBD1 as a possible D gene (5 bases). This CDR3 is built from 13 residues. V was trimmed by 9 bases and J by 3 bases, leaving 15 bases between them. The germline CDR1 and CDR2 sequences are MNHNY and SVGAGI (reference sequence). This chain's CDR3 is CASSQGAVYEQYF. The CDR3 nucleotides read TGTGCCAGTTCCCAAGGGGCGGTCTACGAGCAGTACTTC.

There are many counts of this clonotype. This sequence joins TRBV7-2 and TRBJ2-2, with D possibly matching TRBD1 (6 bases). V was clipped by 5 bases and J by 5 bases, with 21 bases between them. CDR1 is SGHTA and CDR2 is FQGNSA in the germline V gene. CDR3 size: 17 residues. The CDR3 region is CASSPGGTFGGTGELFF. The CDR3 DNA reads as TGTGCCAGCAGCCCCGGTGGGACATTCGGAGGAACCGGGGAGCTGTTTTTT.

The chain joins TRBV7-2 to TRBJ1-2; TRBD1 might be the D (6 bases). CDR1 is SGHTA and CDR2 is FQGNSA in the germline V gene. V shed 8 bases and J shed 0 bases, with 13 bases lying between them. The CDR3 covers 14 residues. CDR3 amino acids: CASAGTLTNYGYTF. CDR3 nucleotide sequence: TGTGCCAGCGCTGGGACACTAACTAACTATGGCTACACCTTC.

This clonotype was found many times. The rearrangement joins TRBV12-3 or TRBV12-4 to TRBJ1-2; 8 bases align to TRBD1. V shed 5 bases, J shed 8 bases, and the junction held 7 bases outside the gene matches. CDR3 size: 13 residues. The CDR3 nucleotides are TGTGCCAGCAGTACACAGGGGACAGGAGGCTACACCTTC. Translating gives CASSTQGTGGYTF.

This clonotype was detected only a few times. One end of the junction varies from germline; a read error may be responsible. CDR3 in amino acids: CASSLDSGHQETQYF. The CDR3 DNA sequence: TGTGCCAGCAGCCTAGACTCGGGACACCAAGAGACCCAGTACTTC. The chain joins TRBV11-2 to TRBJ2-5; tentatively, D is TRBD1 or TRBD2 (5 bases each). This CDR3 is 15 amino acids long. Germline loops: CDR1 SGHAT, CDR2 FQNNGV.

The chain joins TRBV6-5 to TRBJ2-2, with D perhaps matching TRBD2 (6 bases). Looked up from germline, CDR1 is MNHEY and CDR2 is SVGAGI. The CDR3 covers 12 residues. V was clipped by 8 bases and J by 6 bases, with 10 bases between them. CDR3 sequence (DNA): TGTGCCAGCGGCAGGGACTCCGGGGAGCTGTTTTTT. It codes for CASGRDSGELFF.

The rearrangement uses TRBV20-1 and TRBJ2-7, with TRBD2 identical over 7 bases. The CDR3 consists of 14 residues. CDR1 and CDR2 (germline): DFQATT, SNEGSKA (reference sequence). V gave up 6 bases and J gave up 9 bases; unmatched junction bases: 17. As DNA, the CDR3 is TGCAGTGCAGGGGCGGAAGCGGGACGCGCCCGGCAGTACTTC. Translation: CSAGAEAGRARQYF.

The genes are TRBV14 and TRBJ1-2, with 8 bases lining up with TRBD1. V shed 6 bases, J shed 5 bases, and the junction held 14 bases outside the gene matches. CDR3 length: 16 amino acids. Germline V gene sequence: CDR1 SGHDN, CDR2 FVKESK. The CDR3, as DNA: TGTGCCAGCAGGCCGACAGGGGCTGGAACTAGATATGGCTACACCTTC. It yields the protein CASRPTGAGTRYGYTF.

The rearrangement joins TRBV7-9 to TRBJ2-7; the D is unclear. The germline V and J ends were trimmed by 5 bases and 1 base, with 12 bases remaining between them. The CDR3 has 14 residues. CDR1 is SEHNR, CDR2 FQNEAQ, per germline (reference sequence). The CDR3 spells CASSPTAFSYEQYF. The CDR3 coding sequence is TGTGCCAGCAGCCCAACAGCCTTTTCCTACGAGCAGTACTTC.

The chain is built from TRBV7-2 and TRBJ1-2; D is perhaps TRBD1 (5 bases). This CDR3 comprises 15 residues. CDR1 is SGHTA, CDR2 FQGNSA, per germline. Trimming pared 5 bases from V and 8 bases from J, leaving 21 bases between. The CDR3 loop is CASSPNPGGGEGYTF. The CDR3 DNA sequence: TGTGCCAGCAGCCCCAACCCCGGCGGGGGAGAAGGCTACACCTTC.

The chain is built from TRBV20-1 and TRBJ1-2; tentative D call: TRBD1 (5 bases). The V end was cut by 6 bases, the J end by 2 bases, with 10 bases between. Germline V gene data show CDR1 as DFQATT and CDR2 as SNEGSKA (reference sequence). The CDR3 is 12 residues long. CDR3 in amino acids: CSAVAGNYGYTF. CDR3 sequence (DNA): TGCAGTGCCGTCGCAGGGAACTATGGCTACACCTTC.

This clonotype was counted only a few times. The chain recombines TRBV12-3 or TRBV12-4 with TRBJ1-4; D possibly corresponds to TRBD1 (5 bases). CDR3 length: 11 residues. The V gene lost 6 bases and the J gene lost 11 bases, with 10 bases spanning the gap. The CDR3 protein is CASSPGRKLFF. CDR3 bases: TGTGCCAGCAGCCCAGGGCGGAAACTGTTTTTT.

For this clonotype: Lacking the conserved final phenylalanine or tryptophan, this CDR3 likely reflects a read error. V and J are TRBV5-5 and TRBJ1-3; D remains ambiguous. Germline-derived CDR1 and CDR2 are SGHKS and YYEKEE (reference sequence). V gave up 4 bases and J gave up 0 bases, with 14 bases separating them. The CDR3 is 16 residues long. CDR3: CASSTGDTSSGNTIYL. The CDR3 bases are TGTGCCAGCAGCACGGGAGACACTAGCTCTGGAAACACCATATATCTT.